Included here is one TCR beta chain sequence, with context. The antigen is unknown. No conserved phenylalanine or tryptophan is present at the end of the CDR3, so a read error is the likely explanation. This sample was taken from a study of T-cell memory formation after mild COVID-19. In the study overall: Largely, the TCR clusters proved donor specific.

TCRdb processed the 5' RACE reads anew with MiXCR; each CDR3 protein has one entry. There are about 400,000 distinct CDR3 sequences in the sample; roughly 14% occur only once, and around 22% lies in the top ten. Findings of the study overall: Pre-infection memory contained some responding clones, which suggested that cross-reactive memory had joined. CD8+ contracting clones occupied EMRA, while CD4+ ones occupied mainly CM and EM. Second-wave clones reaching peak frequency on day 37 lacked confirmed SARS-CoV-2 specificity.

The CDR3 has 13 residues. Trimming removed 5 bases at V and 7 bases at J, with 12 bases between. The source of this sequence is a man aged 18 to 30 who had mild COVID-19 (a few samples of this study predate the infection). Cell type and time point are not known. The gene calls are TRBV12-3 or TRBV12-4 and TRBJ1-5; D perhaps matches TRBD1 (6 bases). The sample taken for sequencing was PBMCs or a T cell subset sorted from them (not recorded which). For the CDR3, the DNA is TGTGCCAGCAGTCGGACAGCCAGCCAGCCCCAGCATCTT. It translates to CASSRTASQPQHL.